The T cell receptor (beta chain) described here comes from a study of cytomegalovirus exposure and HLA in healthy donors. Study findings and constraints: The study listed 164 cytomegalovirus-associated TCR beta chains.

CDR3 length: 15 amino acids. V gave up 6 bases and J gave up 7 bases; unmatched junction bases: 15. The germline CDR1 and CDR2 sequences are MNHNS and SASEGT. This clone was observed once. Its cognate antigen is unknown. Produced via immunoSEQ multiplex PCR; TCRdb's table is partial and in-frame only. Of hundreds of thousands of clones in the sample, more than 75% were seen once. This sequence was found in a woman younger than 35 in good health and CMV-seropositive. This rearrangement joins TRBV6-1 to TRBJ2-7; 7 nucleotides line up with TRBD1. The sample taken for sequencing was PBMCs. The CDR3 loop reads CASRRQGGIKGEQYF. The CDR3 region has the DNA TGTGCCAGCAGGCGACAGGGTGGGATCAAAGGGGAGCAGTACTTC.